Listed here is a single T cell receptor (beta chain). This entry belongs to a study of early T cells in non-severe SARS-CoV-2 infection. Looked up from germline, CDR1 is SGHDT and CDR2 is YYEEEE. The CDR3 consists of 14 residues. V was shortened by 4 bases and J by 8 bases, with 16 bases between the two germline ends. MiXCR, run by TCRdb on the 5' RACE reads, gives a single entry per CDR3 protein. The repertoire consists of more than 70,000 distinct CDR3 sequences, with roughly an eighth occurring once and the leading ten covering roughly 13%. This TCR came from an adult who was a healthcare worker with PCR-confirmed SARS-CoV-2 infection or an uninfected control (not recorded which). V is TRBV5-6 and J is TRBJ2-1; possibly TRBD2 for D (7 bases). The sample taken for sequencing was whole blood. The CDR3 here is CASSRGAPRDEQFF. In DNA form, the CDR3 reads TGTGCCAGCAGCCGGGGGGCTCCTAGGGATGAGCAGTTCTTC. The entire variable domain, with the rest obtained from reference TRBV5-6 and TRBJ2-1, is as follows: DAGVTQSPTHLIKTRGQQVTLRCSPKSGHDTVSWYQQALGQGPQFIFQYYEEEERQRGNFPDRFSGHQFPNYSSELNVNALLLGDSALYLCASSRGAPRDEQFFGPGTRLTVL.